Listed here are 31 T cell receptor beta chains from one sample, sequenced in a study of blood T cell repertoires in COVID-19. TCRdb's table, derived via immunoSEQ multiplex PCR, lists solely in-frame clones and lacks some. Found here are about half a million clones, about 88% of them singletons; the top ten hold approximately 8%. Sequences were obtained from PBMCs or T cells enriched from blood (not recorded which). The receptor source for this set is a woman aged 55-69 years who had recovered from COVID-19.

The V and J genes are TRBV30 and TRBJ2-5; 14 nucleotides match TRBD2. The length of the CDR3 is 14 residues. The V segment lost 5 bases and the J segment 7 bases; nucleotides outside the gene matches: 6. Germline loops: CDR1 GTSNPN, CDR2 SVGIG (reference sequence). CDR3 in DNA: TGTGCCTGGGGACTAGCGGGGGGCAGCGGGACCCAGTACTTC. Translating gives CAWGLAGGSGTQYF.

J is TRBJ1-4 and V is TRBV4-1; 8 positions agree with TRBD1. V trimming: 2 bases; J trimming: 1 base; junction bases outside the gene matches: 0. CDR1 and CDR2 (germline): MGHRA, YSYEKL. This CDR3 has 15 amino acids. The CDR3 DNA sequence: TGCGCCAGCAGCCAAACAGGGGGAACTAATGAAAAACTGTTTTTT. Translated: CASSQTGGTNEKLFF.

The rearrangement joins TRBV3-1 (or the pseudogene TRBV3-2) to TRBJ1-1, with TRBD1 identical over 9 bases. The V and J ends lost 1 base and 10 bases, in that order; junction bases with no gene match: 7. Germline V lookup: CDR1 LGHDT, CDR2 YNNKEL (reference sequence). CDR3 length: 14 residues. The CDR3 DNA sequence: TGTGCCAGCAGCCAAGGGACAGGGGTTCTGGGAGCTTTCTTT. This encodes CASSQGTGVLGAFF.

The chain employs TRBV2 and TRBJ1-4; a weak D match, TRBD1 (6 bases). This CDR3 is built from 14 residues. V lost 7 bases, J lost 7 bases, and 16 bases lay in between. The germline V gene encodes CDR1 SNHLY and CDR2 FYNNEI. The CDR3 loop reads CASILGRGSEKLFF. The CDR3 nucleotides read TGTGCCAGCATATTGGGCAGGGGATCTGAAAAACTGTTTTTT.

The CDR3, as DNA: TGTGCCAGCAGTTTATCGATAGGGTTTGCGGGTAATGAGCAGTTCTTC. It yields the protein CASSLSIGFAGNEQFF. J is TRBJ2-1 and V is TRBV27, with D possibly TRBD2 on 5 matching bases. Germline assignment: CDR1 MNHEY and CDR2 SMNVEV (reference sequence). Trimming removed 0 bases from V and 7 bases from J, with 16 bases in between. The CDR3 spans 16 residues.

This chain joins TRBV4-1 and TRBJ2-3; the match to TRBD1 covers 10 bases. This CDR3 spans 15 amino acids. V shed 0 bases and J 5 bases; nucleotides not matched to a gene: 2. Germline V lookup: CDR1 MGHRA, CDR2 YSYEKL. The CDR3 sequence: CASSQDRTGGDTQYF. In DNA, the CDR3 is TGCGCCAGCAGCCAAGACCGGACAGGGGGAGATACGCAGTATTTT.

V is TRBV2 and J is TRBJ2-1; 10 bases agree with TRBD2. Germline V gives CDR1 SNHLY, CDR2 FYNNEI. V shed 5 bases, J shed 6 bases, and the junction held 7 bases outside the gene matches. This CDR3 has 15 amino acids. CDR3: CASSPTSGVANEQFF. CDR3 in DNA: TGTGCCAGCAGTCCTACTAGCGGGGTCGCCAATGAGCAGTTCTTC.

This sequence joins TRBV28 and TRBJ1-5, with 8 bases lining up with TRBD1. Trimming took 5 bases from V and 6 from J; bases not matched to a gene: 6. From germline, CDR1 is MDHEN and CDR2 SYDVKM. The CDR3 is made up of 14 amino acids. The CDR3 DNA sequence: TGTGCCAGCAGTCCTAGACAGGGGATTCAGCCCCAGCATTTT. As protein: CASSPRQGIQPQHF.

The chain carries TRBV13 and TRBJ1-2; no firm D call. V lost 2 bases to trimming and J lost 4 bases, with 8 bases between them. CDR1 and CDR2 (germline): PRHDT, FYEKMQ (reference sequence). The CDR3 length is 13 residues. CDR3 nucleotide sequence: TGTGCCAGCAGCTTAAGGGAGGGCTATGGCTACACCTTC. It translates to CASSLREGYGYTF. Using reference TRBV13 and TRBJ1-2 for the parts outside the CDR3, the full variable domain is AAGVIQSPRHLIKEKRETATLKCYPIPRHDTVYWYQQGPGQDPQFLISFYEKMQSDKGSIPDRFSAQQFSDYHSELNMSSLELGDSALYFCASSLREGYGYTFGSGTRLTVV.

With regard to this clone: A junction end diverges from the germline sequence, so it may reflect a read error. This rearrangement joins TRBV12-3 or TRBV12-4 to TRBJ1-4; no reliable D call. The CDR3 loop spans 13 amino acids. The CDR3 nucleotides are TGTGCCAGCAGTTTAGCCCGTCAACTATCGCCTCAGTTT. This gives the protein CASSLARQLSPQF.

This clone has a count of ten or more. The gene calls are TRBV12-3 or TRBV12-4 and TRBJ1-1, with TRBD1 matching over 7 bases. J was trimmed by 11 bases and V by 1 base; bases with no gene match: 4. CDR3 size: 12 residues. The CDR3 loop is CASSLEGQSAFF. The CDR3 coding sequence is TGTGCCAGCAGTTTAGAGGGACAGTCGGCTTTCTTT.

This clone has just one count. The J gene is TRBJ2-3, the V gene TRBV27, with 9 bases matching TRBD2. The CDR3 loop spans 15 amino acids. V was pared by 6 bases and J by 2 bases, with 6 bases of the junction left unmatched. Germline CDR1 and CDR2: MNHEY and SMNVEV (reference sequence). As DNA, the CDR3 is TGTGCCAGCAGGCTAGCGGGGCGACTCACAGATACGCAGTATTTT. Translated, it gives CASRLAGRLTDTQYF.

Details on this clone: Different DNA sequences within this sample yield the same CDR3. CDR3 protein: CASSLGQGLYGYTF. CDR3 bases: TGTGCCAGCAGCCTCGGACAGGGCTTATATGGCTACACCTTC. This sequence joins TRBV5-6 and TRBJ1-2, with 8 bases lining up with TRBD1. V dropped 4 bases and J dropped 5; count of bases not matched to a gene: 7. The germline CDR1 and CDR2 sequences are SGHDT and YYEEEE. The length of the CDR3 is 14 residues. The complete variable domain, with remaining parts taken from reference TRBV5-6 and TRBJ1-2, reads DAGVTQSPTHLIKTRGQQVTLRCSPKSGHDTVSWYQQALGQGPQFIFQYYEEEERQRGNFPDRFSGHQFPNYSSELNVNALLLGDSALYLCASSLGQGLYGYTFGSGTRLTVV.

This chain joins TRBV30 and TRBJ2-1, with 8 bases fitting TRBD1. The CDR3 extends over 11 amino acids. J was trimmed by 8 bases and V by 6 bases; bases with no gene match: 3. The germline CDR1 and CDR2 sequences are GTSNPN and SVGIG (reference sequence). CDR3 DNA: TGTGCCTGCCAGGGGGCTCATGAGCAGTTCTTC. Encoded protein: CACQGAHEQFF.

The chain uses TRBV11-2 and TRBJ1-2, with D hard to call. Germline CDR1 is SGHAT and CDR2 is FQNNGV. Between the trimmed V and J ends, which lost 5 bases and 8 bases, there was a span of 21 bases. The CDR3 extends over 15 amino acids. The CDR3 spells CASSPPPREGVGYTF. In DNA form, the CDR3 reads TGTGCCAGCAGCCCGCCGCCCCGGGAAGGCGTGGGCTACACCTTC.

The V gene is TRBV5-1, the J gene TRBJ1-4; 9 bases agree with TRBD1. Germline values: CDR1 SGHRS, CDR2 YFSETQ. This CDR3 has 15 residues. J was trimmed by 8 bases and V by 2 bases; bases with no gene match: 7. CDR3 coding DNA: TGCGCCAGCAGCTTACAGGGACAGGGAGGGGAAAAACTGTTTTTT. It is translated as CASSLQGQGGEKLFF. The complete variable domain, with remaining parts taken from reference TRBV5-1 and TRBJ1-4, reads KAGVTQTPRYLIKTRGQQVTLSCSPISGHRSVSWYQQTPGQGLQFLFEYFSETQRNKGNFPGRFSGRQFSNSRSEMNVSTLELGDSALYLCASSLQGQGGEKLFFGSGTQLSVL.

The table lists this clone with a count of one. The chain recombines TRBV10-3 with TRBJ2-1, with D possibly matching TRBD2 (7 bases). Germline CDR1 reads ENHRY; CDR2 reads SYGVKD. The CDR3 consists of 13 residues. Trimming removed 10 bases at V and 15 bases at J, with 25 bases between. CDR3 sequence: CATRLGGETYWFF. The CDR3 coding sequence is TGTGCCACCCGGTTAGGGGGGGAGACTTATTGGTTCTTC.

This sequence joins TRBV5-1 and TRBJ1-1, with 9 positions matching TRBD1. The ends lost 2 bases at V and 1 base at J; junction bases unmatched: 6. CDR1 and CDR2 (germline): SGHRS, YFSETQ. CDR3 length: 16 amino acids. The CDR3 nucleotides are TGCGCCAGCAGCTTTCGGACAGGGGTGGGGAACACTGAAGCTTTCTTT. Translation: CASSFRTGVGNTEAFF. Drawing the rest from reference TRBV5-1 and TRBJ1-1, the complete variable domain is KAGVTQTPRYLIKTRGQQVTLSCSPISGHRSVSWYQQTPGQGLQFLFEYFSETQRNKGNFPGRFSGRQFSNSRSEMNVSTLELGDSALYLCASSFRTGVGNTEAFFGQGTRLTVV.

The chain combines TRBV19 with TRBJ2-7; tentative D call: TRBD2 (5 bases). Looked up from germline, CDR1 is LNHDA and CDR2 is SQIVND (reference sequence). The V end was cut by 5 bases, the J end by 6 bases, with 17 bases between. The CDR3 totals 14 residues. CDR3: CASSPRTQSCEQYV. The CDR3 bases are TGTGCCAGTAGTCCCCGGACTCAAAGCTGCGAGCAGTACGTC.

This clone was observed a single time. J is TRBJ2-1 and V is TRBV2, with TRBD1 matching 8 bases. The CDR3 is made up of 13 amino acids. Per germline, CDR1 SNHLY and CDR2 FYNNEI. V was clipped by 5 bases and J by 8 bases; unmatched bases: 5. The CDR3 protein is CASSWTGLDEQFF. CDR3 DNA: TGTGCCAGCAGTTGGACAGGGTTGGATGAGCAGTTCTTC.

The count of this clone is one. This chain connects TRBV5-4 to TRBJ1-1; 9 nucleotides line up with TRBD1. Germline assignment: CDR1 SGHNT and CDR2 YYREEE (reference sequence). With 7 bases clipped from V and 2 bases from J, the junction kept 9 bases outside the gene matches. This CDR3 is 15 amino acids long. The CDR3 is CASGGTGLGNTEAFF. Here the CDR3 DNA reads TGTGCCAGCGGGGGGACAGGGCTTGGTAACACTGAAGCTTTCTTT. Together with reference TRBV5-4 and TRBJ1-1, the CDR3 gives the full variable domain: ETGVTQSPTHLIKTRGQQVTLRCSSQSGHNTVSWYQQALGQGPQFIFQYYREEENGRGNFPPRFSGLQFPNYSSELNVNALELDDSALYLCASGGTGLGNTEAFFGQGTRLTVV.

This chain links TRBV18 with TRBJ1-6; 8 positions agree with TRBD1. The germline V gene has CDR1 KGHSH and CDR2 LQKENI. There are 14 residues in the CDR3. Trimming cost V 6 bases and J 10 bases; bases outside gene matches: 8. The DNA for the CDR3 is TGTGCCAGCTCCCAGGACAGGGTGGGCTCACCCCTCCACTTT. This gives the protein CASSQDRVGSPLHF.

This clone was seen once. The V call is TRBV15, the J call TRBJ1-3; 7 bases line up with TRBD1. Germline V gene lookup returns CDR1 LNHNV and CDR2 YYDKDF (reference sequence). V trimming: 0 bases; J trimming: 1 base; junction bases outside the gene matches: 9. The CDR3 contains 18 residues. The CDR3: CATSREAPGQPSGNTIYF. The CDR3 coding sequence is TGTGCCACCAGCAGAGAAGCTCCGGGACAGCCTTCTGGAAACACCATATATTTT.

The chain employs TRBV6-6 and TRBJ1-5; possible D gene TRBD1, 6 bases. Germline V gene lookup returns CDR1 MNHNY and CDR2 SVGAGI (reference sequence). This CDR3 contains 13 residues. Trimming left V 7 bases short and J 7 bases short, with 14 bases between. CDR3 amino acids: CASNEGGYQPQHF. The CDR3 DNA sequence: TGTGCCAGCAACGAAGGGGGATACCAGCCCCAGCATTTT.

This clone was observed a single time. CDR3 in amino acids: CASSHETSGPTDTQYF. In DNA form, the CDR3 reads TGTGCCAGCTCACATGAGACTAGCGGCCCTACAGATACGCAGTATTTT. The chain couples TRBV18 to TRBJ2-3, with 9 bases fitting TRBD2. Losses at the gene ends were 4 bases for V and 3 bases for J; bases not matched to a gene: 8. This CDR3 comprises 16 residues. The germline V gene has CDR1 KGHSH and CDR2 LQKENI. The variable domain in full, completed from reference TRBV18 and TRBJ2-3, reads NAGVMQNPRHLVRRRGQEARLRCSPMKGHSHVYWYRQLPEEGLKFMVYLQKENIIDESGMPKERFSAEFPKEGPSILRIQQVVRGDSAAYFCASSHETSGPTDTQYFGPGTRLTVL.

In regard to this clone: Within the sample, other DNA sequences also encode this same CDR3. The rearrangement links TRBV6-1 to TRBJ1-6; D is possibly TRBD1 (5 bases). V was trimmed by 2 bases and J by 9 bases, leaving 8 bases between them. The CDR3 loop spans 13 amino acids. Germline V gene lookup returns CDR1 MNHNS and CDR2 SASEGT. This CDR3 is CASSERGFSPLHF. CDR3 in DNA: TGTGCCAGCAGTGAACGGGGGTTTTCACCCCTCCACTTT.

V gene TRBV12-3 or TRBV12-4 combines with J gene TRBJ1-2, with D tentatively TRBD1 (5 bases). The germline V and J ends were trimmed by 6 bases and 2 bases, with 10 bases remaining between them. This CDR3 has 13 amino acids. DNA for the CDR3: TGTGCCAGCAGCTGGACACCGAACTATGGCTACACCTTC. It is translated as CASSWTPNYGYTF.

V usage is TRBV6-6 and J usage is TRBJ2-3; D gene unclear. V gave up 4 bases and J gave up 6 bases, with 8 bases separating them. This CDR3 is 12 amino acids long. Per the germline V gene, CDR1 is MNHNY and CDR2 is SVGAGI (reference sequence). DNA of the CDR3: TGTGCCAGCAGTTCCCTAGAGGATACGCAGTATTTT. Translating gives CASSSLEDTQYF.

This sequence joins TRBV19 and TRBJ1-4; TRBD1 matches 7 bases. The V gene end was trimmed by 2 bases and the J gene end by 7 bases; junction bases not matched to a gene: 4. CDR3 length equals 14 residues. Germline assignment: CDR1 LNHDA and CDR2 SQIVND (reference sequence). The CDR3 DNA reads as TGTGCCAGTAGTATAAGTAGGGGGCGTGAAAAACTGTTTTTT. It codes for CASSISRGREKLFF. The whole variable domain, remainder taken from reference TRBV19 and TRBJ1-4, is DGGITQSPKYLFRKEGQNVTLSCEQNLNHDAMYWYRQDPGQGLRLIYYSQIVNDFQKGDIAEGYSVSREKKESFPLTVTSAQKNPTAFYLCASSISRGREKLFFGSGTQLSVL.

This chain connects TRBV11-2 to TRBJ1-6; 10 bases agree with TRBD1. CDR1 is SGHAT and CDR2 is FQNNGV in the germline V gene. The CDR3 has 15 amino acids. J lost 9 bases, V lost 5 bases, and 7 bases had no gene match. In DNA, the CDR3 is TGTGCCAGCAGCCCCCCCGGGACAGGGGTTTCACCCCTCCACTTT. Its translation: CASSPPGTGVSPLHF.

V gene TRBV27 combines with J gene TRBJ1-3, with D possibly being TRBD1 (6 bases). Germline-derived CDR1 and CDR2 are MNHEY and SMNVEV (reference sequence). This CDR3 region has 14 residues. Trimming took 5 bases from V and 3 from J, leaving 11 bases between them. CDR3 amino acids: CASSLGHLGNTIYF. The CDR3 DNA is TGTGCCAGCAGTCTGGGACACCTTGGAAACACCATATATTTT.